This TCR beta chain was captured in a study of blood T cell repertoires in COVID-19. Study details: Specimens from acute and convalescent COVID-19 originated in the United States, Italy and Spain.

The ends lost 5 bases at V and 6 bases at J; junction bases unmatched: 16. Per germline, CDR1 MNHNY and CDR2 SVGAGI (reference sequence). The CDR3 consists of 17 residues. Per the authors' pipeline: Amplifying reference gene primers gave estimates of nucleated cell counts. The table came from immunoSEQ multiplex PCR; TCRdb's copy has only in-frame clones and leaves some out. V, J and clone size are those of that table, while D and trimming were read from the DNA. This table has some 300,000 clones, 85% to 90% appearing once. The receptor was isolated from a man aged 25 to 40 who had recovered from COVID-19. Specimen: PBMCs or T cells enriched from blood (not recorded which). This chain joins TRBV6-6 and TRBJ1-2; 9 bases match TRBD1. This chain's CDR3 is CASSRDSTGGAVDGYTF. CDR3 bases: TGTGCCAGCAGTCGCGACTCGACAGGGGGGGCGGTAGATGGCTACACCTTC.